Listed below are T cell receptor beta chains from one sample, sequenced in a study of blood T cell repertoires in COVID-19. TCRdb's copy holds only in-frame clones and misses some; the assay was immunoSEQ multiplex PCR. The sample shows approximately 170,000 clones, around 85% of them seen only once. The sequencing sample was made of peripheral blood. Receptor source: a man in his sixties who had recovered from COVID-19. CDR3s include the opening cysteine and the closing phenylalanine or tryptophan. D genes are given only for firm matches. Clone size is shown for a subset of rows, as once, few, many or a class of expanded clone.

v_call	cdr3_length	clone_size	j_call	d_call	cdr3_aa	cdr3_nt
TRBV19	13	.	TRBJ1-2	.	CASSTPLVFGYTF	TGTGCCAGTAGTACCCCGTTAGTGTTTGGCTACACCTTC
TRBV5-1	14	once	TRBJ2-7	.	CASSPLDSSYEQYF	TGCGCCAGCAGCCCGCTGGACAGCTCCTACGAGCAGTACTTC
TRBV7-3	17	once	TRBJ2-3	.	CASSLTWGLQSPDTQYF	TGTGCCAGCAGCTTAACGTGGGGACTCCAAAGCCCAGATACGCAGTATTTT
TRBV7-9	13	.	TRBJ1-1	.	CASSSFLNTEAFF	TGTGCCAGCAGCTCTTTCTTGAACACTGAAGCTTTCTTT
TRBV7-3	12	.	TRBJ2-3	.	CASSSYQGTQYF	TGTGCCAGCAGCTCCTACCAGGGTACGCAGTATTTT
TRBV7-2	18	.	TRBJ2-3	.	CASSSHLRRQLGTDTQYF	TGTGCCAGCAGCTCCCATCTACGGAGACAGCTTGGCACAGATACGCAGTATTTT
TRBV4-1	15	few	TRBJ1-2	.	CASSQTQGWSSGYTF	TGCGCCAGCAGCCAAACACAGGGTTGGTCGTCCGGCTACACCTTC
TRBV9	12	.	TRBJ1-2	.	CASSVVGGGYTF	TGTGCCAGCAGCGTAGTCGGTGGTGGCTACACCTTC
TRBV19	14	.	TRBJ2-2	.	CASSIDRDTGELFF	TGTGCCAGTAGTATTGACAGAGACACCGGGGAGCTGTTTTTT
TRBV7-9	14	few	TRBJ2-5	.	CASSLAGGRETQYF	TGTGCCAGCAGCTTAGCGGGGGGTAGAGAGACCCAGTACTTC
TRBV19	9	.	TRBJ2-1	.	CAGQGGQFF	TGTGCCGGCCAGGGGGGGCAGTTCTTC
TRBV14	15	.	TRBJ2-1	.	CASSQKTGLLNEQFF	TGTGCCAGCAGCCAAAAAACAGGGCTCCTCAATGAGCAGTTCTTC
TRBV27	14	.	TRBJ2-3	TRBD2	CACGSFTSTDTQYF	TGTGCCTGCGGGAGCTTCACTAGCACAGATACGCAGTATTTT
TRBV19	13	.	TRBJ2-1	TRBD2	CASSMSSGSEQFF	TGTGCCAGTAGTATGTCTAGCGGGTCCGAGCAGTTCTTC
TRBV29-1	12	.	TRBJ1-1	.	CSVSGGETEAFF	TGCAGCGTCTCGGGGGGTGAGACTGAAGCTTTCTTT
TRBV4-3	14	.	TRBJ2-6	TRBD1	CASGQGIGANVLTF	TGCGCCAGCGGACAGGGAATTGGGGCCAACGTCCTGACTTTC
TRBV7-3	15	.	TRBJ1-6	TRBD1	CASSLWGTGESPLHF	TGTGCCAGCAGCTTATGGGGGACAGGGGAATCACCCCTCCACTTT
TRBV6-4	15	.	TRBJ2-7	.	CASNPKDETSYEQYF	TGTGCCAGCAATCCTAAAGATGAAACCTCCTACGAGCAGTACTTC
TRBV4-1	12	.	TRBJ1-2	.	CASSQVSDGYTF	TGCGCCAGCAGCCAAGTCAGTGATGGCTACACCTTC
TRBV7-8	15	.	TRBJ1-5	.	CASSTPTGRDQPQHF	TGTGCCAGCAGCACGCCGACCGGGCGGGATCAGCCCCAGCATTTT
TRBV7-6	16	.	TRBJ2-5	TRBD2	CASSLDFGDSGAHRYF	TGTGCCAGCAGCTTAGATTTCGGAGATAGCGGGGCCCACCGGTACTTC
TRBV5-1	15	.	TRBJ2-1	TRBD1	CASSSGQDPYNEQFF	TGCGCCAGCAGCTCAGGACAGGATCCTTACAATGAGCAGTTCTTC
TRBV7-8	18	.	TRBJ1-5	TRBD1	CASSILDRRGVGNQPQHF	TGTGCCAGCAGCATTCTGGACAGGAGGGGTGTGGGCAATCAGCCCCAGCATTTT
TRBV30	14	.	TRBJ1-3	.	CAHRQPGSGNTIYF	TGTGCCCACCGACAGCCCGGCTCTGGAAACACCATATATTTT
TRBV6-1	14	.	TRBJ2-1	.	CASSEIKLPGEQFF	TGTGCCAGCAGTGAAATAAAACTGCCGGGTGAGCAGTTCTTC
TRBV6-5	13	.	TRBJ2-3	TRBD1	CASYRGQGDTQYF	TGTGCCAGTTACAGGGGGCAGGGAGATACGCAGTATTTT
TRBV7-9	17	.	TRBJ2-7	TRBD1	CASSLGISHRGSYEQYF	TGTGCCAGCAGCTTAGGGATAAGTCACAGGGGGTCCTACGAGCAGTACTTC
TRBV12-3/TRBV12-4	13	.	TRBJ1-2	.	CASSQNREEGYTF	TGTGCCAGCAGCCAGAACAGGGAAGAGGGCTACACCTTC
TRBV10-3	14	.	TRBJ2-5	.	CAAGAGGTQETQYF	TGTGCCGCCGGTGCCGGGGGTACCCAAGAGACCCAGTACTTC
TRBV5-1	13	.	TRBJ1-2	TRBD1	CASSTDRATGYTF	TGCGCCAGCAGCACTGACAGGGCTACGGGCTACACCTTC
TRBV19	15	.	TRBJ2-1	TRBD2	CASSIGAGGYNEQFF	TGTGCCAGTAGTATAGGAGCGGGGGGGTACAATGAGCAGTTCTTC
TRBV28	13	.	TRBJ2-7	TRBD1	CASLRDSPYEQYF	TGTGCCAGCCTTCGGGACAGTCCCTACGAGCAGTACTTC
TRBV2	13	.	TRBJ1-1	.	CASTRNRETEAFF	TGTGCCAGCACCCGCAACAGGGAGACTGAAGCTTTCTTT
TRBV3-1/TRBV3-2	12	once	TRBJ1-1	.	CASSLADTEAFF	TGTGCCAGCAGCCTCGCGGACACTGAAGCTTTCTTT
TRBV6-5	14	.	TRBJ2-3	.	CASSTLSGGDTQYF	TGTGCCAGCAGTACACTGTCGGGTGGGGATACGCAGTATTTT
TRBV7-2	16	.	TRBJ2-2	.	CASSPRPGHNTGELFF	TGTGCCAGCAGCCCAAGACCGGGACATAACACCGGGGAGCTGTTTTTT
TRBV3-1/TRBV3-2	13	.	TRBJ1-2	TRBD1	CASSLGTGGGYTF	TGTGCCAGCAGCCTCGGGACAGGAGGTGGCTACACCTTC
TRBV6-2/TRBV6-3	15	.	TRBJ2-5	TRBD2	CASSYAGVYQETQYF	TGTGCCAGCAGTTACGCGGGGGTGTACCAAGAGACCCAGTACTTC
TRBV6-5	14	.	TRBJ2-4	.	CASSYSRQRNIQYF	TGTGCCAGCAGTTACTCGCGACAGAGAAACATTCAGTACTTC
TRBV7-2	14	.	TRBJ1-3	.	CASSFGASGNTIYF	TGTGCCAGCAGCTTTGGGGCATCCGGAAACACCATATATTTT
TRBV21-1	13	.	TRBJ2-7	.	CASRGALYYEQYF	TGTGCCAGCAGGGGGGCGCTTTACTACGAGCAGTACTTC
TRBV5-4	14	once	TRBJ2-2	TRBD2	CASTMGLTTGELFF	TGTGCCAGCACCATGGGACTAACCACCGGGGAGCTGTTTTTT
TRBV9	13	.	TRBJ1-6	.	CASTATGGSPLHF	TGTGCCAGCACCGCTACGGGTGGGTCACCCCTCCACTTT
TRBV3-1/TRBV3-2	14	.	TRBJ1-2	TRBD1	CASSQATGPYGYTF	TGTGCCAGCAGCCAAGCGACAGGGCCCTATGGCTACACCTTC
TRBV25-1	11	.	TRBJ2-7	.	CASRENYEQYF	TGTGCCAGCAGAGAGAACTACGAGCAGTACTTC
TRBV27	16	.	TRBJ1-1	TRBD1	CASSLLGTGQNTEAFF	TGTGCCAGCAGTTTACTCGGGACAGGGCAGAACACTGAAGCTTTCTTT
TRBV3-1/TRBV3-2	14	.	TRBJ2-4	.	CASSQERQANIQYF	TGTGCCAGCAGCCAAGAGAGACAGGCTAACATTCAGTACTTC
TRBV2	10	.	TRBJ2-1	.	CASTRNEQFF	TGTGCCAGCACGCGCAATGAGCAGTTCTTC
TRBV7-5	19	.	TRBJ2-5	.	CARSLDFSAPSLYQETQYF	TGTGCCAGAAGCTTAGACTTCTCCGCCCCTTCGTTGTACCAAGAGACCCAGTACTTC
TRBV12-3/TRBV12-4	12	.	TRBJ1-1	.	CASSQGWTEAFF	TGTGCCAGCAGCCAGGGATGGACTGAAGCTTTCTTT
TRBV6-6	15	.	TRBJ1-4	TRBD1	CASKRSEQGVEKLFF	TGTGCCAGCAAAAGGTCGGAACAGGGGGTAGAAAAACTGTTTTTT
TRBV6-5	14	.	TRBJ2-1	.	CASSYGQGLDEQFF	TGTGCCAGCAGTTATGGGCAGGGTCTGGATGAGCAGTTCTTC